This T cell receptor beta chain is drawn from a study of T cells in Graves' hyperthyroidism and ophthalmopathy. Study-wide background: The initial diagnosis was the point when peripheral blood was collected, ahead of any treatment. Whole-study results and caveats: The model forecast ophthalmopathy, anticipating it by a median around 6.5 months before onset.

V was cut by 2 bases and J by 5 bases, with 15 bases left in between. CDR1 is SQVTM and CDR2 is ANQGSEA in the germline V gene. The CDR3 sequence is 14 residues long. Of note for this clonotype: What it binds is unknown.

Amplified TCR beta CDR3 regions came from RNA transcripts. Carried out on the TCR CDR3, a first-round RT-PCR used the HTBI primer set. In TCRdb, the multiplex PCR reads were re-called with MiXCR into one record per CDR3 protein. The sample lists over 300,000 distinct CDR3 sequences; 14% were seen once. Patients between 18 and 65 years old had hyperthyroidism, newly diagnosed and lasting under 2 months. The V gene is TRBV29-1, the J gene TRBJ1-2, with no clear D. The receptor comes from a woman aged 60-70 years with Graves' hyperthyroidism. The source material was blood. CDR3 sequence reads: CSVETLGNQYGYTF. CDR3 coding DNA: TGCAGCGTTGAAACGTTAGGCAACCAATATGGCTACACCTTC. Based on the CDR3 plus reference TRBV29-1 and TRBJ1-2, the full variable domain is SAVISQKPSRDICQRGTSLTIQCQVDSQVTMMFWYRQQPGQSLTLIATANQGSEATYESGFVIDKFPISRPNLTFSTLTVSNMSPEDSSIYLCSVETLGNQYGYTFGSGTRLTVV.